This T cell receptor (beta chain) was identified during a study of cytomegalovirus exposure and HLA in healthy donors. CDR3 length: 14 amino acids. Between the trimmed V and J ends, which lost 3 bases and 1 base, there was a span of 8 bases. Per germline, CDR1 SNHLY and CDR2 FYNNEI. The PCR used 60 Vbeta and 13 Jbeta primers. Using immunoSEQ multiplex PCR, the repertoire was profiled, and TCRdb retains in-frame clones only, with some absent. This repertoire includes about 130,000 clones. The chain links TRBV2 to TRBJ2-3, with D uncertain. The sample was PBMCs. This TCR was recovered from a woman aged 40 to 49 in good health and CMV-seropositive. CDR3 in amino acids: CASSEWSGTDTQYF. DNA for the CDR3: TGTGCCAGCAGTGAGTGGAGCGGCACAGATACGCAGTATTTT. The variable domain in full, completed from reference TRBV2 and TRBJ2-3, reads EPEVTQTPSHQVTQMGQEVILRCVPISNHLYFYWYRQILGQKVEFLVSFYNNEISEKSEIFDDQFSVERPDGSNFTLKIRSTKLEDSAMYFCASSEWSGTDTQYFGPGTRLTVL.